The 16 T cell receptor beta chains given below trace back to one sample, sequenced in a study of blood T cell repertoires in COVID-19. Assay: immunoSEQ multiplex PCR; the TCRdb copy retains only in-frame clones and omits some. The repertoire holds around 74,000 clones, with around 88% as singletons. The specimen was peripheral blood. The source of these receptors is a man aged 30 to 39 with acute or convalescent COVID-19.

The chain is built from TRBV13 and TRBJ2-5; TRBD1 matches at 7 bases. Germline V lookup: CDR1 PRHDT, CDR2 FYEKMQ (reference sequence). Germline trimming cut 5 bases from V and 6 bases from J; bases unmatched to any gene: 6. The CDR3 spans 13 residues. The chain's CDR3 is CASSPTGVKTQYF. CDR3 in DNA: TGTGCCAGCAGCCCTACAGGGGTAAAGACCCAGTACTTC.

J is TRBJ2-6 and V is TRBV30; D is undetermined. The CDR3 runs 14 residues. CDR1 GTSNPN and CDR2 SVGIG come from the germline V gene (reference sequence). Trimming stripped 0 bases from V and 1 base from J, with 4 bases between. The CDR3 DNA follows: TGTGCCTGGAGTGTAGAGTCTGGGGCCAACGTCCTGACTTTC. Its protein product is CAWSVESGANVLTF.

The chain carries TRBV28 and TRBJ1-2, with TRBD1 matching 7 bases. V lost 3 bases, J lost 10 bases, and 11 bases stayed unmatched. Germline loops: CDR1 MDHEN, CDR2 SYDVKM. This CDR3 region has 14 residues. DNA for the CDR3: TGTGCCAGCAGTTTCTCGAAGGGGGCCGTCGACTACACCTTC. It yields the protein CASSFSKGAVDYTF.

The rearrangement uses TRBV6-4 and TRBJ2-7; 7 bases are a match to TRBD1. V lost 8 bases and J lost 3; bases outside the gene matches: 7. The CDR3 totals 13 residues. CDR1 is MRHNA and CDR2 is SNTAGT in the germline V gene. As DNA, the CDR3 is TGTGCCAGCTGGGGAGACAGGGACTACGAGCAGTACTTC. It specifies CASWGDRDYEQYF.

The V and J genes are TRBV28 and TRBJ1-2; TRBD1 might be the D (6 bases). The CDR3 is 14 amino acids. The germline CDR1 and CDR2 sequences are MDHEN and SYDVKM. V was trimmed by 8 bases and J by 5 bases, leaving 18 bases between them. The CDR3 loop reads CASRGHSLGYGYTF. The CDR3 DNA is TGTGCCAGCCGGGGACATTCGCTAGGATATGGCTACACCTTC.

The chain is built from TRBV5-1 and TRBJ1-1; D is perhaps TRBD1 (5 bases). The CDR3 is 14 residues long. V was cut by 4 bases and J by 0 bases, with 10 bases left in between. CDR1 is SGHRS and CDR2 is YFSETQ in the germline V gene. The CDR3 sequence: CASSLQGMNTEAFF. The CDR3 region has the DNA TGCGCCAGCAGCCTTCAGGGCATGAACACTGAAGCTTTCTTT.

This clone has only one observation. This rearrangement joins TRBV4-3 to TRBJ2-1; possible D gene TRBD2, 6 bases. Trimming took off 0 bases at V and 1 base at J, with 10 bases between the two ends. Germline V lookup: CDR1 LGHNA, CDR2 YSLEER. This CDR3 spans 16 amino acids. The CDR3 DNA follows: TGCGCCAGCAGCCAAGACGGGAGAGGGTCCTACAATGAGCAGTTCTTC. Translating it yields CASSQDGRGSYNEQFF.

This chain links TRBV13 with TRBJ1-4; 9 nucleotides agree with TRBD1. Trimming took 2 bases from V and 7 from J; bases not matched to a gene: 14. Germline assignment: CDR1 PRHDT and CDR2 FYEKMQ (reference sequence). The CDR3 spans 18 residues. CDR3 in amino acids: CASSLTGTGTKESEKLFF. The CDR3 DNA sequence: TGTGCCAGCAGCTTAACCGGGACAGGGACAAAAGAAAGTGAAAAACTGTTTTTT.

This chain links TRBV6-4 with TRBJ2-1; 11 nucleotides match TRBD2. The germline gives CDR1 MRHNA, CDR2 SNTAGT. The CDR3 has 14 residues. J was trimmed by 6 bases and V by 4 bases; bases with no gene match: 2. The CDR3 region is CASSVGTSGNEQFF. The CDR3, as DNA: TGTGCCAGCAGTGTGGGGACTAGCGGCAATGAGCAGTTCTTC.

The CDR3 bases are TGTGCCAGCAGAAGCGGGAGGAGCACAGATACGCAGTATTTT. The encoded protein is CASRSGRSTDTQYF. The chain links TRBV27 to TRBJ2-3, with TRBD2 identical over 9 bases. The V segment lost 6 bases and the J segment 0 bases; nucleotides outside the gene matches: 1. The CDR3 extends over 14 amino acids. Germline V gives CDR1 MNHEY, CDR2 SMNVEV (reference sequence).

The CDR3 nucleotides are TGTGCCAGCAGTCGTCCGGGACAGGCTTTTTCCGGGGAGCTGTTTTTT. Translated, it gives CASSRPGQAFSGELFF. This rearrangement joins TRBV28 to TRBJ2-2; 8 nucleotides line up with TRBD1. Germline assignment: CDR1 MDHEN and CDR2 SYDVKM. J lost 6 bases, V lost 5 bases, and 11 bases had no gene match. This CDR3 region has 16 residues.

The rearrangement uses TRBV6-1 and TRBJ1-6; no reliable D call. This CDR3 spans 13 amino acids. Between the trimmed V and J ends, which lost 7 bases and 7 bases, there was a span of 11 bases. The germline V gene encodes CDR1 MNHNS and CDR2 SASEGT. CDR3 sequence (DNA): TGTGCCAGCACGGGAGGTATGAATTCACCCCTCCACTTT. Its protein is CASTGGMNSPLHF.

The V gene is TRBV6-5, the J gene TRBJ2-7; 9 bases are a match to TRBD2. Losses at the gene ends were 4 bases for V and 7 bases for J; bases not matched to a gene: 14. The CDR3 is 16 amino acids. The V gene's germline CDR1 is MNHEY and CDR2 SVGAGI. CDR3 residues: CASSLVAGEGRREQYF. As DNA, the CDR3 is TGTGCCAGCAGTTTGGTAGCGGGAGAGGGCCGGCGGGAGCAGTACTTC.

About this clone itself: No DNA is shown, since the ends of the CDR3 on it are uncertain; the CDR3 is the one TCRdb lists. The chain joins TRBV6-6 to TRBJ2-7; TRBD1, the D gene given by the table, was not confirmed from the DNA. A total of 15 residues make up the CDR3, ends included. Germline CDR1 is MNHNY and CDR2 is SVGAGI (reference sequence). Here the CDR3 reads CASSSSGTGGYEQYF.

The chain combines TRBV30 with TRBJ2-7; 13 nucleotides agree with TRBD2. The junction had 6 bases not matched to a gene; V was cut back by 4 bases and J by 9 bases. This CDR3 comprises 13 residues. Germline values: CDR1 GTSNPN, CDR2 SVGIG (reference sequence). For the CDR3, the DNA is TGTGCCTGGACCTGGACTAGCGGGAGTGCGCAGTACTTC. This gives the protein CAWTWTSGSAQYF.

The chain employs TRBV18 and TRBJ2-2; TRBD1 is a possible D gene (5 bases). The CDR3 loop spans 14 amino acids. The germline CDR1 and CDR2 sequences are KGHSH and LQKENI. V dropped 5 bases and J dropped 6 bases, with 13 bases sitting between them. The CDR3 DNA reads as TGTGCCAGCTCATTACAGACAGAGGCCGGGGAGCTGTTTTTT. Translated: CASSLQTEAGELFF.